The T cell receptor beta chain described here comes from a study of identical twins. The CDR3 extends over 11 amino acids. Trimming removed 3 bases at V and 11 bases at J, with 11 bases between. TCRdb independently ran MiXCR on the 5' RACE reads; one entry per CDR3 protein. The top ten clones hold roughly 3.2% of a sample with approximately 590,000 distinct CDR3 sequences, 9.5% to 10% of them seen once. These same data were also listed under a study on yellow fever vaccine responses in identical twins.

The source of this sequence is a woman between 18 and 30 years old in good health. What was sequenced was PBMCs. This sequence joins TRBV12-3 or TRBV12-4 and TRBJ2-7; no definite D call. The CDR3 region has the DNA TGTGCCAGCAGTTTTGATCGTCTCAAGTACTTC. Protein product: CASSFDRLKYF.